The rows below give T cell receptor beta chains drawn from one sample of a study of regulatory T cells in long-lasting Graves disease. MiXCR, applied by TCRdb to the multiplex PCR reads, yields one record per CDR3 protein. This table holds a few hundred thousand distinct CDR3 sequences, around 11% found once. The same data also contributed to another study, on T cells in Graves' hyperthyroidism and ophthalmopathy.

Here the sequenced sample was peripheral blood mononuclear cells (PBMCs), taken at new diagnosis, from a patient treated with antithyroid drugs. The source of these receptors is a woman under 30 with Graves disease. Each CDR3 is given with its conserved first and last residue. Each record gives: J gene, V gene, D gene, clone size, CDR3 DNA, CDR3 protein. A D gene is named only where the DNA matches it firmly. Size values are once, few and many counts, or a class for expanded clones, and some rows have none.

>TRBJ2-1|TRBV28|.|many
TGTGCCAGCAGTAAGCAGGGCGACAATGAGCAGTTCTTC
CASSKQGDNEQFF
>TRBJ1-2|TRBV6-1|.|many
TGTGCCAGCAGTCCTCCGGGCAGGGGACTCGCCTATGGCTACACCTTC
CASSPPGRGLAYGYTF
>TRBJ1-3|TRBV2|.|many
TGTGCCAGAGCGGCAGAATCTGGAAACACCATATATTTT
CARAAESGNTIYF
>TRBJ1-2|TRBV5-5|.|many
TGTGCCAGCAGCCCCCTGGGGGTCCTCGTAGGCTACACCTTC
CASSPLGVLVGYTF
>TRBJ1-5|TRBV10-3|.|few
TGTGCCACCGGCTGGGGGGCGCGAAGCAATCAGCCCCAGCATTTT
CATGWGARSNQPQHF
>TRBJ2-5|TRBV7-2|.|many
TGTGCCAGCAGCTTAGAAGGGTCCTGGGGAGAGACCCAGTACTTC
CASSLEGSWGETQYF
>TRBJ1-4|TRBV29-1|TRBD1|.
TGCAACGTGCAGACAGGGCTTCTGAGTGAAAAACTGTTTTTT
CNVQTGLLSEKLFF
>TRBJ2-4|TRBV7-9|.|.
TGTGCCAGCAGTCCCCTGGGGGCCCCCAAAGGAAACATTCAGTACTTC
CASSPLGAPKGNIQYF
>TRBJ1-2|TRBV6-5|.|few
TGTGCCAGCAGTTACCAGGGACCCAGCCATGGCTACACCTTC
CASSYQGPSHGYTF
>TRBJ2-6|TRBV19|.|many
TGTGCCAGTAGTTCGGGGGTTTCTGGGGCCAACGTCCTGACTTTC
CASSSGVSGANVLTF
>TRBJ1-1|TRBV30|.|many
TGTGCCTGGAATTTAGCGGTGGGGGCTGAAGCTTTCTTT
CAWNLAVGAEAFF
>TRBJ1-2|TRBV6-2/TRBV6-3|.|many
TGTGCCAGCCTCTACTCGGGGGATGGCTACACCTTC
CASLYSGDGYTF
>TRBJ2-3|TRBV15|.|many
TGTGCCACCAGCGGGGTAGTCCCCACAGATACGCAGTATTTT
CATSGVVPTDTQYF
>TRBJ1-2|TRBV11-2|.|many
TGTGCCAGCAGCTTAGAAATAAACTATGGCTACACCTTC
CASSLEINYGYTF
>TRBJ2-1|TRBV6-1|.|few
TGTGCCAGCTCCCCTATCCGCGGGGATTCTGGTAATGAGCAGTTCTTC
CASSPIRGDSGNEQFF
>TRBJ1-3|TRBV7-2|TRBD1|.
TGTGCCAGCAGCTCCCCACGGTATTTGAGGACAGGTGATCCCCGCTCTGGAAACACCATATATTTT
CASSSPRYLRTGDPRSGNTIYF
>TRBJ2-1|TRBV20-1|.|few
TGCAGTGCTAGAGATCCGAACAGGCTGGTCAATGAGCAGTTCTTC
CSARDPNRLVNEQFF
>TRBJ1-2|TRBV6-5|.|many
TGTGCCAGCAGTTACTCAGGGTCCAGCTACACCTTC
CASSYSGSSYTF
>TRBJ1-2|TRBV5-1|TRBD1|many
TGCGCCAGCAGCTCCCAGGGGGCGTCGGGCTATGGCTACACCTTC
CASSSQGASGYGYTF
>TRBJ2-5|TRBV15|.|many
TGTGCCACCAGCAAGGGAAGTTTCGAAGAGACCCAGTACTTC
CATSKGSFEETQYF
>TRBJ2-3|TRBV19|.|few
TGTGCCAGCCAGACAGGACCTAGCACAGATACGCAGTATTTT
CASQTGPSTDTQYF
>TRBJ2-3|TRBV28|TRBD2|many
TGTGCCAGCAGTTTGTTATCTAGCGGGAGGCCGTGGGATACGCAGTATTTT
CASSLLSSGRPWDTQYF